This TCR beta chain was recorded in a study of T cell responses to AZD1222 COVID-19 vaccine. Concerning this clone: Antigen: not known.

Findings and limits, study-wide: Increases in Spike-specific TCR breadth and depth were seen after two AZD1222 doses.

The data were produced by immunoSEQ multiplex PCR, yet TCRdb's version contains in-frame clones alone and is incomplete. The sample has approximately 180,000 clones, more than 80% seen once; the top ten hold roughly 4%. Germline V CDR1 and CDR2: SGHRS, YFSETQ. The CDR3 contains 15 residues. V lost 1 base and J 2 bases, leaving 11 bases between the germline ends. The sequence derives from an adult who received the MenACWY meningococcal vaccine as a control. V is TRBV5-1 and J is TRBJ2-3, with a tentative D call TRBD1 (5 bases). Specimen: peripheral blood, collected 28 days after the second dose of the MenACWY control vaccine. The CDR3 loop reads CASSLYRPLTDTQYF. In DNA, the CDR3 is TGCGCCAGCAGCTTGTACAGGCCCCTCACAGATACGCAGTATTTT.